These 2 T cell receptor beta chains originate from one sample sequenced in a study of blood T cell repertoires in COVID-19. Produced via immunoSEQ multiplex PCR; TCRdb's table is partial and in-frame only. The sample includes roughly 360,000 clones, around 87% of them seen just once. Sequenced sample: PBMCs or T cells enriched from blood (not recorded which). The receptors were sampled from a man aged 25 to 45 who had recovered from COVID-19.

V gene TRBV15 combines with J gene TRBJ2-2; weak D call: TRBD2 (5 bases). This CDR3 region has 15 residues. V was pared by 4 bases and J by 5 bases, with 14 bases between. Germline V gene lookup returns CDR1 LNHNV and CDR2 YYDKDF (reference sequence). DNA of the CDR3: TGTGCCACCAGCATATGGTCCCCGGGGACCGGGGAGCTGTTTTTT. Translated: CATSIWSPGTGELFF.

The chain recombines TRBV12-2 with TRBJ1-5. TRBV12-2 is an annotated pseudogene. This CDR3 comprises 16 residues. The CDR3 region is CASRLALHTRLRPQHF. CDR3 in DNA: TGTGCAAGTCGCTTAGCGCTGCATACTAGGTTAAGGCCCCAGCATTTT.